This is a list of T cell receptor beta chains from one sample in a study of beta chain features in type 1 diabetes. The assay was immunoSEQ multiplex PCR, and TCRdb's table has in-frame clones only and misses some. The sample lists around 690,000 clones; around 12% were seen once. Material: naive CD4+ T cells from blood. The receptor set was obtained from a man aged 25 to 40 with type 1 diabetes. CDR3s include the opening cysteine and the closing phenylalanine or tryptophan. The order of the fields is clone size, D gene, J gene, V gene, CDR3 DNA, CDR3 protein. The D gene is left open where the match is weak. The size entry is marked missing in some rows and otherwise reads once, few, many or a size class.

>-|-|TRBJ2-5|TRBV4-3
TGCGCCAGCAGCCAAGAGAGGACGATTCAAGAGACCCAGTACTTC
CASSQERTIQETQYF
>-|-|TRBJ2-2|TRBV7-9
TGTGCCAGCAGCTTACGAGAAGACACCGGGGAGCTGTTTTTT
CASSLREDTGELFF
>-|TRBD1|TRBJ2-3|TRBV7-2
TGTGCCAGCAGCTCTAACCCGGGACAGGGGGCAGCAGATACGCAGTATTTT
CASSSNPGQGAADTQYF
>-|-|TRBJ1-1|TRBV7-6
TGTGCCAGCAGCTTAGCGCTAACAGGGAGGGCTTTCTTT
CASSLALTGRAFF
>-|-|TRBJ2-1|TRBV7-2
TGTGCCAGCAGCTTACGGGGGGCGACGCTCAATGAGCAGTTCTTC
CASSLRGATLNEQFF
>few|-|TRBJ2-5|TRBV10-3
TGTGCCATCAGTGAGGGGGGGGCCCGGGAGACCCAGTACTTC
CAISEGGARETQYF
>few|TRBD1|TRBJ2-7|TRBV7-2
TGTGCCAGCAGCTTAGCCACAGGGGGCCTCTTTGAGCAGTACTTC
CASSLATGGLFEQYF
>-|-|TRBJ1-1|TRBV29-1
TGCAGCGCTCGAATTACGAACACTGAAGCTTTCTTT
CSARITNTEAFF
>few|-|TRBJ2-1|TRBV7-3
TGTGCCAGCAGCTTAGACCGGGACGGTTTCTACAATGAGCAGTTCTTC
CASSLDRDGFYNEQFF
>-|-|TRBJ2-6|TRBV14
TGTGCCAGCAGCCAAGTTTTCCAGACTGCTGGGGCCAACGTCCTGACTTTC
CASSQVFQTAGANVLTF
>few|TRBD1|TRBJ2-7|TRBV5-1
TGCGCCAGCAGCTCCAAGACCGGGACAGGGTCCTACGAGCAGTACTTC
CASSSKTGTGSYEQYF
>-|TRBD2|TRBJ2-1|TRBV5-1
TGCGCCAGCAGCTTTCTGGGACTAGCAGTGAACAATGAGCAGTTCTTC
CASSFLGLAVNNEQFF
>few|-|TRBJ1-1|TRBV4-3
TGCGCCAGCAGCCAAGACAGGGACACTGAAGCTTTCTTT
CASSQDRDTEAFF
>-|-|TRBJ1-3|TRBV13
TGTGCCAGCAGCTTAGAGGGGGAAGAAAACACCATATATTTT
CASSLEGEENTIYF
>-|TRBD1|TRBJ2-3|TRBV9
TGTGCCAGCAGCGCACCGGGACAGGGGACAGATACGCAGTATTTT
CASSAPGQGTDTQYF
>few|TRBD2|TRBJ2-1|TRBV5-1
TGCGCCAGCAGCTTGGGCGAGCGGGGGGTCGATGAGCAGTTCTTC
CASSLGERGVDEQFF
>-|-|TRBJ1-2|TRBV30
TGTGCCTGGAGGCTAACAGGGCCCCTGGACTATGGCTACACCTTC
CAWRLTGPLDYGYTF
>-|-|TRBJ1-5|TRBV9
TGTGCCAGCAGCGGTCAGGGAAGGGGACAGCCCCAGCATTTT
CASSGQGRGQPQHF
>few|-|TRBJ1-5|TRBV19
TGTGCCAGTAGTATGGATAGCAATCAGCCCCAGCATTTT
CASSMDSNQPQHF
>few|-|TRBJ2-7|TRBV11-2
TGTGCCAGCAGCTTAAACGCCTTCTCCTACGAGCAGTACTTC
CASSLNAFSYEQYF
>-|TRBD1|TRBJ1-6|TRBV9
TGTGCCAGCAGCGATCGGGACAGGGGCAATTCACCCCTCCACTTT
CASSDRDRGNSPLHF
>few|-|TRBJ2-1|TRBV5-6
TGTGCCAGCAGCTCTTTTAATATCGTTCGAGGTGAGCAGTTCTTC
CASSSFNIVRGEQFF
>-|-|TRBJ2-7|TRBV7-7
TGTGCCAGCAGCCCCATCCGGGGGCGCGAGCAGTACTTC
CASSPIRGREQYF
>-|-|TRBJ2-3|TRBV11-2
TGTGCCAGCAGCTTAGGACACGGGGCCTTCACAGATACGCAGTATTTT
CASSLGHGAFTDTQYF
>-|-|TRBJ2-1|TRBV28
TGTGCCAGCAGTTTACGGGCCATCGGGCAGTTCTTC
CASSLRAIGQFF
>-|-|TRBJ2-1|TRBV11-2
TGTGCCAGCAGCTTAGCAGGGAACAATGAGCAGTTCTTC
CASSLAGNNEQFF
>-|-|TRBJ2-1|TRBV30
TGTGCCTGGAACATCGGGACACTAGTTTACAATGAGCAGTTCTTC
CAWNIGTLVYNEQFF
>few|-|TRBJ2-5|TRBV6-5
TGTGCCAGCAGGCTTACATCCGGGGTCGGAGAGACCCAGTACTTC
CASRLTSGVGETQYF
>few|TRBD2|TRBJ2-1|TRBV4-2
TGTGCCAGCAGCCACCTCTCGGGACTATCCTACAATGAGCAGTTCTTC
CASSHLSGLSYNEQFF
>few|TRBD1|TRBJ2-7|TRBV28
TGTGCCAGCAGTTGGGACAGTACCTACGAGCAGTACTTC
CASSWDSTYEQYF
>-|-|TRBJ1-3|TRBV2
TGTGCCAGCAGTCCCAGAAGCTCTGGAAACACCATATATTTT
CASSPRSSGNTIYF
>-|-|TRBJ2-3|TRBV7-9
TGTGCCAGCAGCTATCTTTCGGTGGCAGATACGCAGTATTTT
CASSYLSVADTQYF
>-|TRBD1|TRBJ2-1|TRBV5-1
TGCGCCAGCAGCTTGGGAGGACAGGGTAATCCCTCCTCTTACAATGAGCAGTTCTTC
CASSLGGQGNPSSYNEQFF
>few|TRBD1|TRBJ1-2|TRBV14
TGTGCCAGCAGCCGACAGGGTGGTAACTATGGCTACACCTTC
CASSRQGGNYGYTF
>few|-|TRBJ2-7|TRBV9
TGTGCCAGCAGCGTCGCCCCGGACTCCTACGAGCAGTACTTC
CASSVAPDSYEQYF
>few|-|TRBJ1-2|TRBV11-2
TGTGCCAGCAGCCCCGTCGAGTGGGGCTATGGCTACACCTTC
CASSPVEWGYGYTF
>-|-|TRBJ2-1|TRBV6-5
TGTGCCAGCAGTCGCCCGGACTTTGTCCATGAGCAGTTCTTC
CASSRPDFVHEQFF
>few|TRBD1|TRBJ1-5|TRBV30
TGTGCCTGGAAAAAAAGGGACAGCGACAATCAGCCCCAGCATTTT
CAWKKRDSDNQPQHF
>-|TRBD1|TRBJ1-4|TRBV5-1
TGCGCCAGCAGCTTAAACGGACAGGGGAAGAATGAAAAACTGTTTTTT
CASSLNGQGKNEKLFF
>-|-|TRBJ1-2|TRBV7-2
TGTGCCAGCAGCGGGCAGGGCTTTAATGGCTACACCTTC
CASSGQGFNGYTF
>-|-|TRBJ1-2|TRBV30
TGTGCCTGGAGTGTAGACCTTGGGGGAAATGGCTACACCTTC
CAWSVDLGGNGYTF
>once|-|TRBJ2-5|TRBV7-3
TGTGCCAGCAGCTTAAACGGGGGAAAAGAGACCCAGTACTTC
CASSLNGGKETQYF
>few|-|TRBJ2-3|TRBV29-1
TGCAGCGTTAAAATGAGGGCCGAAAATCCCTCTATGCAGTATTTT
CSVKMRAENPSMQYF
>-|-|TRBJ1-2|TRBV19
TGTGCCAGTAGCTCAGAATACCACCACTATGGCTACACCTTC
CASSSEYHHYGYTF
>few|-|TRBJ2-2|TRBV5-6
TGTGCCAGCAGCCCCTTCAGGACCGGGGAGCTGTTTTTT
CASSPFRTGELFF
>-|-|TRBJ1-2|TRBV19
TGTGCCAGTATCCCCGGTGGGGAAGCGGGAGGCTACACCTTC
CASIPGGEAGGYTF
>few|-|TRBJ1-2|TRBV25-1
TGTGCCAGCAGTGTTCATACAAACTATGGCTACACCTTC
CASSVHTNYGYTF
>few|-|TRBJ2-3|TRBV30
TGTGCCTGGAGTTTGACAGATACGCAGTATTTT
CAWSLTDTQYF
>-|TRBD1|TRBJ1-5|TRBV5-1
TGCGCCAGCAGCCCTGACGGGACAGGTGGGAATCAGCCCCAGCATTTT
CASSPDGTGGNQPQHF
>-|-|TRBJ2-7|TRBV7-8
TGTGCCAGCAGCTTAACCCTGCGAGCCTACGAGCAGTACTTC
CASSLTLRAYEQYF
>-|TRBD2|TRBJ2-4|TRBV11-2
TGTGCCAGCAGCTTAGTCCCCCAAGCGGGATTAGCCAAAAACATTCAGTACTTC
CASSLVPQAGLAKNIQYF
>once|TRBD2|TRBJ2-1|TRBV9
TGTGCCAGCAGCGTACTAGCGGGGGGGCGTTACTCCTACAATGAGCAGTTCTTC
CASSVLAGGRYSYNEQFF
>few|TRBD1|TRBJ2-7|TRBV9
TGTGCCAGCAGCGTAGATACAGGGGCCTACGAGCAGTACTTC
CASSVDTGAYEQYF
>few|-|TRBJ1-5|TRBV7-9
TGTGCCAGCAGCTTCGGAGACAGAAATCAGCCCCAGCATTTT
CASSFGDRNQPQHF